This T cell receptor (beta chain) comes out of a study of control samples from healthy donors and cancer patients. TCRdb keeps only in-frame clones here, not all; method: immunoSEQ multiplex PCR. The sample has tens of thousands of clones; approximately 88% are singletons. Germline V lookup: CDR1 SGHTA, CDR2 FQGTGA. V was clipped by 2 bases and J by 7 bases, with 11 bases between them. The CDR3 extends over 13 amino acids. Material for sequencing was PBMCs. The chain has TRBV7-3 and TRBJ2-5, with D possibly being TRBD1 (6 bases). This sequence was found in a woman aged 50 to 60 with lung cancer. The CDR3 is CASSLREGGTQYF. CDR3 nucleotide sequence: TGTGCCAGCAGCTTACGCGAAGGGGGGACCCAGTACTTC.